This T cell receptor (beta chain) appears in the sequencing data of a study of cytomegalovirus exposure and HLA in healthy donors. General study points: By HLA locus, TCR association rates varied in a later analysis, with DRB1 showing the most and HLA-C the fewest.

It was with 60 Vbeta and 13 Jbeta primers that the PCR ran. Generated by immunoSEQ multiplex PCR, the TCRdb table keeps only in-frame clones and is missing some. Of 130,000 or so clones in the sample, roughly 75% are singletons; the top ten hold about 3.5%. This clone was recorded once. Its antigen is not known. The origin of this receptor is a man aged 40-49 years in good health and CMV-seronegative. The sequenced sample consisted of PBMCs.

The CDR3 nucleotides read TGTGCCAGCAGCCTCGGACAGGGGGCGAGTGAAAAACTGTTTTTT. It encodes CASSLGQGASEKLFF. The chain employs TRBV5-5 and TRBJ1-4; TRBD1 aligns across 11 bases. The CDR3 covers 15 residues. Losses at the gene ends were 4 bases for V and 7 bases for J; bases not matched to a gene: 6. CDR1 is SGHKS and CDR2 is YYEKEE in the germline V gene (reference sequence).